The sequence of this TCR beta chain was determined in a study of blood T cells in healthy people across ages. Sample-barcoded 5' priming and a J-beta primer mix drove a second PCR of roughly 6 to 12 cycles. Template switching added a 12-random-nucleotide identifier to every cDNA molecule. Every individual sample yielded 2.5 million or more paired-end reads (each containing CDR3). TCRdb passed the 5' RACE reads through MiXCR, listing each CDR3 protein once. This sample has roughly 730,000 distinct CDR3 sequences; approximately 60% occur once, and the top ten carry around 25%. Germline loops: CDR1 SEHNR, CDR2 FQNEAQ (reference sequence). This CDR3 is built from 15 residues. V dropped 0 bases and J dropped 5 bases, with 13 bases sitting between them.

The V call is TRBV7-9, the J call TRBJ2-5, with no clear D. This clonotype originated in a middle-aged man in good health. Sequenced sample: blood. The CDR3 is CASSLAARFGETQYF. In DNA, the CDR3 is TGTGCCAGCAGCTTAGCAGCCAGGTTCGGGGAGACCCAGTACTTC.